The 27 T cell receptor beta chains listed next were all sequenced from one sample in a study of blood T cell repertoires in COVID-19. Clones were read by immunoSEQ multiplex PCR, and TCRdb kept only the in-frame ones, dropping some. The table records 81,000 or so clones, 92% of them present only once. Material: peripheral blood. The origin of the receptors is a woman aged 55-69 years with active COVID-19.

The CDR3, as DNA: TGTGCCAGTGGAGACAGGTACACTGAAGCTTTCTTT. Translation: CASGDRYTEAFF. The chain has TRBV19 and TRBJ1-1; perhaps TRBD1 as D (6 bases). With 8 bases removed from V and 3 bases from J, the gap between germline ends came to 10 bases. Germline-derived CDR1 and CDR2 are LNHDA and SQIVND (reference sequence). The CDR3 extends over 12 amino acids.

The rearrangement uses TRBV5-1 and TRBJ2-1; 11 bases line up with TRBD1. With 3 bases clipped from V and 6 bases from J, the junction kept 5 bases outside the gene matches. The CDR3 length is 15 residues. CDR1 is SGHRS and CDR2 is YFSETQ in the germline V gene. CDR3 nucleotide sequence: TGCGCCAGCAGCTCGACCGGGACAGGGGGCAATGAGCAGTTCTTC. Translated: CASSSTGTGGNEQFF. Full variable domain (rest looked up from reference TRBV5-1 and TRBJ2-1): KAGVTQTPRYLIKTRGQQVTLSCSPISGHRSVSWYQQTPGQGLQFLFEYFSETQRNKGNFPGRFSGRQFSNSRSEMNVSTLELGDSALYLCASSSTGTGGNEQFFGPGTRLTVL.

This chain uses TRBV20-1 with TRBJ2-3; 7 bases align to TRBD2. The CDR3 loop spans 13 amino acids. The germline V gene encodes CDR1 DFQATT and CDR2 SNEGSKA (reference sequence). V trimming: 3 bases; J trimming: 0 bases; junction bases outside the gene matches: 0. The CDR3 DNA reads as TGCAGTGCTAGTAGCGGGAGCACAGATACGCAGTATTTT. Its translation: CSASSGSTDTQYF.

The rearrangement uses TRBV19 and TRBJ2-3; 10 bases line up with TRBD1. Germline V CDR1 and CDR2: LNHDA, SQIVND (reference sequence). Trimming removed 5 bases from V and 4 bases from J; junction bases left unmatched: 3. CDR3 size: 14 residues. CDR3 loop: CASSWGTGADTQYF. DNA for the CDR3: TGTGCCAGTAGTTGGGGGACAGGGGCAGATACGCAGTATTTT.

The V and J genes are TRBV9 and TRBJ2-5; 9 bases map to TRBD2. CDR1 is SGDLS and CDR2 is YYNGEE in the germline V gene. The V segment lost 0 bases and the J segment 5 bases; nucleotides outside the gene matches: 11. CDR3 length equals 17 residues. The CDR3 region is CASSVAGRRGGRETQYF. In DNA form, the CDR3 reads TGTGCCAGCAGCGTAGCTGGTCGGCGGGGGGGCAGGGAGACCCAGTACTTC.

This clone has just one count. V gene TRBV5-4 combines with J gene TRBJ2-5; 11 bases fit TRBD1. Germline V gene lookup returns CDR1 SGHNT and CDR2 YYREEE (reference sequence). V was pared by 0 bases and J by 3 bases, with 1 base of the junction left unmatched. The CDR3 runs to 15 residues. The CDR3 is CASSLGDRGEETQYF. CDR3 sequence (DNA): TGTGCCAGCAGCTTGGGGGACAGGGGGGAAGAGACCCAGTACTTC.

The chain combines TRBV28 with TRBJ1-2; a possible D gene is TRBD1 (6 bases). The V and J ends lost 3 bases and 2 bases respectively, with 7 bases between them. This CDR3 comprises 13 residues. CDR1 MDHEN and CDR2 SYDVKM come from the germline V gene. The CDR3 spells CASSFRGNYGYTF. CDR3 sequence (DNA): TGTGCCAGCAGTTTCAGGGGAAACTATGGCTACACCTTC.

The gene calls are TRBV7-3 and TRBJ2-4; the D gene is possibly TRBD1 (5 bases). There are 13 residues in the CDR3. Trimming removed 5 bases from V and 4 bases from J, with 9 bases in between. Germline V lookup: CDR1 SGHTA, CDR2 FQGTGA. The CDR3 loop reads CASSPDIKNIQYF. The CDR3 nucleotides are TGTGCCAGCAGCCCGGACATAAAAAACATTCAGTACTTC.

This clone was counted once. V is TRBV7-8 and J is TRBJ2-4; 8 bases agree with TRBD1. V shed 1 base and J 4 bases; nucleotides not matched to a gene: 9. Germline V gene sequence: CDR1 SGHVS, CDR2 FQNEAQ. The CDR3 runs to 17 residues. The CDR3: CASSLVSWTGLKNIQYF. In DNA, the CDR3 is TGTGCCAGCAGCTTAGTATCCTGGACAGGGTTGAAAAACATTCAGTACTTC.

The chain uses TRBV11-2 and TRBJ1-1; no definite D call. The V gene's germline CDR1 is SGHAT and CDR2 FQNNGV. The CDR3 is 14 residues long. V was pared by 1 base and J by 3 bases, with 9 bases between. In nucleotides, the CDR3 is TGTGCCAGCAGCTTAGTAGCAGCAGACACTGAAGCTTTCTTT. Translated: CASSLVAADTEAFF.

The V and J genes are TRBV16 and TRBJ2-7; no reliable D call. The germline V gene has CDR1 KGHSY and CDR2 FQNENV. Trimming shortened V by 1 base and J by 7 bases, and 5 bases separated the two germline ends. The CDR3 spans 11 residues. The CDR3 spells CASSQFGEQYF. The CDR3 DNA reads as TGTGCCAGCAGCCAATTCGGGGAGCAGTACTTC.

This clone was observed once. The chain links TRBV9 to TRBJ2-7, with D possibly TRBD1 on 6 matching bases. Germline V CDR1 and CDR2: SGDLS, YYNGEE. This CDR3 region has 16 residues. Trimming cost V 0 bases and J 2 bases, with 15 bases left between them. The CDR3 is CASSVAGRTATYEQYF. Written as DNA, the CDR3 is TGTGCCAGCAGCGTAGCCGGTAGGACAGCTACCTACGAGCAGTACTTC.

The CDR3 DNA follows: TGCAGCGTTGGGGCGGGACAGGGCGCCTACGAGCAGTACTTC. Protein product: CSVGAGQGAYEQYF. V is TRBV29-1 and J is TRBJ2-7; 9 nucleotides agree with TRBD1. CDR3 size: 14 residues. The ends lost 4 bases at V and 2 bases at J; junction bases unmatched: 6. Germline loops: CDR1 SQVTM, CDR2 ANQGSEA.

This clone was observed once. The chain carries TRBV14 and TRBJ2-5; weak D call: TRBD2 (5 bases). This CDR3 contains 14 residues. The germline gives CDR1 SGHDN, CDR2 FVKESK. V lost 2 bases and J 5 bases, leaving 12 bases between the germline ends. The CDR3 DNA sequence: TGTGCCAGCAGCCAATCAGCTAGCACGGAGACCCAGTACTTC. Protein sequence: CASSQSASTETQYF.

J is TRBJ1-6 and V is TRBV4-3; weak D call: TRBD1 (6 bases). This CDR3 region has 17 residues. Germline CDR1 is LGHNA and CDR2 is YSLEER. V was trimmed by 3 bases and J by 5 bases, leaving 17 bases between them. This chain's CDR3 is CASSQKQGFFHNSPLHF. CDR3 nucleotides: TGCGCCAGCAGCCAGAAACAGGGTTTCTTCCATAATTCACCCCTCCACTTT.

The rearrangement uses TRBV9 and TRBJ2-7; TRBD1 matches 9 bases. This CDR3 has 15 residues. Germline CDR1 SGDLS, CDR2 YYNGEE. Trimming at V came to 4 bases and at J to 3 bases, leaving 8 bases not matched to a gene. The CDR3 coding sequence is TGTGCCAGCAGCCCCGGGACAGGGAATGTCTACGAGCAGTACTTC. Translation gives CASSPGTGNVYEQYF.

The V call is TRBV7-9, the J call TRBJ2-3; D not certain. The CDR3 is 12 amino acids. Germline CDR1 SEHNR, CDR2 FQNEAQ (reference sequence). V lost 7 bases and J lost 6, with 11 bases in between. This chain's CDR3 is CASTSVRDTQYF. CDR3 sequence (DNA): TGTGCCAGCACCTCTGTGAGGGATACGCAGTATTTT.

The rearrangement joins TRBV5-4 to TRBJ2-3, with TRBD2 identical over 11 bases. V was clipped by 4 bases and J by 0 bases; unmatched bases: 7. The length of the CDR3 is 17 residues. Per germline, CDR1 SGHNT and CDR2 YYREEE (reference sequence). The CDR3 nucleotides are TGTGCCAGCAGCCCCCTAGCGGGAGGCTGGAGCACAGATACGCAGTATTTT. Translating it yields CASSPLAGGWSTDTQYF. Variable domain in full (rest from reference TRBV5-4 and TRBJ2-3): ETGVTQSPTHLIKTRGQQVTLRCSSQSGHNTVSWYQQALGQGPQFIFQYYREEENGRGNFPPRFSGLQFPNYSSELNVNALELDDSALYLCASSPLAGGWSTDTQYFGPGTRLTVL.

The CDR3 region is CASSYPRQGKNEQYF. For the CDR3, the DNA is TGTGCCAGCAGCTACCCCCGACAGGGGAAAAACGAGCAGTACTTC. The chain links TRBV3-1 (or the pseudogene TRBV3-2) to TRBJ2-7; TRBD1 matches 8 bases. Trimming at V came to 5 bases and at J to 5 bases, leaving 11 bases not matched to a gene. The CDR3 totals 15 residues. From germline, CDR1 is LGHDT and CDR2 YNNKEL (reference sequence).

V and J are TRBV6-5 and TRBJ1-2; D is perhaps TRBD1 (5 bases). Trimming left V 8 bases short and J 8 bases short, with 15 bases between. The CDR3 sequence is 12 residues long. Germline V gene data show CDR1 as MNHEY and CDR2 as SVGAGI. CDR3 sequence reads: CASVGTRRGYTF. As DNA, the CDR3 is TGTGCCAGCGTGGGGACTAGGAGGGGCTACACCTTC.

This clone was observed a few times. V usage is TRBV29-1 and J usage is TRBJ1-2, with no clear D. This CDR3 has 13 residues. Germline V gene lookup returns CDR1 SQVTM and CDR2 ANQGSEA. V lost 7 bases and J lost 2, with 14 bases in between. CDR3 bases: TGCAGCGCTGGACTTATTGGGAACTATGGCTACACCTTC. This encodes CSAGLIGNYGYTF. The full variable domain, completed using reference TRBV29-1 and TRBJ1-2, is SAVISQKPSRDICQRGTSLTIQCQVDSQVTMMFWYRQQPGQSLTLIATANQGSEATYESGFVIDKFPISRPNLTFSTLTVSNMSPEDSSIYLCSAGLIGNYGYTFGSGTRLTVV.

The chain links TRBV5-5 to TRBJ1-2; D gene uncertain. Germline V gene lookup returns CDR1 SGHKS and CDR2 YYEKEE (reference sequence). CDR3 length equals 15 residues. V dropped 2 bases and J dropped 1 base, with 12 bases sitting between them. The CDR3 nucleotides are TGTGCCAGCAGCTTCGGTATGGGCCATAACTATGGCTACACCTTC. It translates to CASSFGMGHNYGYTF.

The DNA of the CDR3 is TGTGCCAGCAGCCCTAGATACGGAATTAATGAAAAACTGTTTTTT. This codes for CASSPRYGINEKLFF. V is TRBV5-4 and J is TRBJ1-4, with D hard to call. Looked up from germline, CDR1 is SGHNT and CDR2 is YYREEE (reference sequence). V was shortened by 4 bases and J by 4 bases, with 14 bases between the two germline ends. This CDR3 has 15 amino acids.

The gene calls are TRBV4-2 and TRBJ2-1; TRBD2 agrees at 11 bases. This CDR3 has 17 residues. Germline-derived CDR1 and CDR2 are LGHNA and YNFKEQ. The junction had 4 bases not matched to a gene; V was cut back by 3 bases and J by 0 bases. The CDR3, as DNA: TGTGCCAGCAGCCAGACAGGGACTAGCGGCTCCTACAATGAGCAGTTCTTC. Encoded protein: CASSQTGTSGSYNEQFF.

CDR3: CASVRGAQVTDTQYF. The DNA for the CDR3 is TGTGCCAGCGTTCGGGGGGCCCAAGTCACAGATACGCAGTATTTT. This rearrangement joins TRBV18 to TRBJ2-3; D may be TRBD2 (7 bases). The CDR3 length is 15 residues. V lost 8 bases, J lost 2 bases, and 17 bases lay in between. Germline V gene lookup returns CDR1 KGHSH and CDR2 LQKENI.

This clone was counted between two and nine times. The chain is built from TRBV27 and TRBJ2-7, with TRBD1 matching over 9 bases. The CDR3 loop spans 14 amino acids. Trimming at V came to 4 bases and at J to 6 bases, leaving 7 bases not matched to a gene. CDR1 and CDR2 from the germline V gene are MNHEY and SMNVEV (reference sequence). CDR3 in amino acids: CASSSPGTGTEQYF. DNA of the CDR3: TGTGCCAGCAGTTCCCCCGGGACAGGGACCGAGCAGTACTTC.

The chain couples TRBV7-2 to TRBJ2-1, with 7 nucleotides matching TRBD2. The J segment lost 5 bases and the V segment lost 6 bases, leaving 13 bases of the junction unmatched. Germline values: CDR1 SGHTA, CDR2 FQGNSA. The CDR3 totals 16 residues. CDR3 loop: CASSLKSGDFDNEQFF. In DNA form, the CDR3 reads TGTGCCAGCAGTCTTAAAAGCGGGGATTTCGACAATGAGCAGTTCTTC.